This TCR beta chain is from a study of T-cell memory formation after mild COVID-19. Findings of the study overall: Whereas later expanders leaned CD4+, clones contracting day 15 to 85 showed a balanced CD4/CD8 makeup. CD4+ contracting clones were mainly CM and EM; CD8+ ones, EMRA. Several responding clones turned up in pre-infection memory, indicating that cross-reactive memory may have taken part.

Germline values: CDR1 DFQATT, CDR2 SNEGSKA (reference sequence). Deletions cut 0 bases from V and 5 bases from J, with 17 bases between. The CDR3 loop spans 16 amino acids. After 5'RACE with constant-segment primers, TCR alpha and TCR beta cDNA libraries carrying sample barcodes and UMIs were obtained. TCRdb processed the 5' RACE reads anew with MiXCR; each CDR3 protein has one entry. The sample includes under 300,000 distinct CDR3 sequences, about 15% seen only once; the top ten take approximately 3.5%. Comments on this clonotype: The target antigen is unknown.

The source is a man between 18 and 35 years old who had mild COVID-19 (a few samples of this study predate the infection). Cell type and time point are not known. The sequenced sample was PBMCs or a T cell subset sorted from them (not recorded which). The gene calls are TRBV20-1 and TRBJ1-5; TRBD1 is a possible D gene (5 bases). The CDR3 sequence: CSARDGARGIDQPQHF. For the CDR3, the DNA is TGCAGTGCTAGAGACGGGGCTAGAGGTATCGATCAGCCCCAGCATTTT.